This is a list of T cell receptor beta chains from one sample in a study of blood T cell repertoires in COVID-19. Some clones are missing from TCRdb's copy, which holds only in-frame ones; the method was immunoSEQ multiplex PCR. The sample lists some 350,000 clones, about 90% seen once, with 5.5% to 7.5% in the top ten. The material sequenced was peripheral blood. The receptors here all came from a woman in her 70s with COVID-19, enrolled during active disease. CDR3s include the opening cysteine and the closing phenylalanine or tryptophan. A D gene is named only where the DNA matches it firmly. Size tells how often a clone was seen (once, few, many) or the class of an expanded clone, and some rows leave it out.

>TRBJ1-1|TRBD1|TRBV30|-
TGTGCCTGTGAGACAGGGGCGAACACTGAAGCTTTCTTT
CACETGANTEAFF
>TRBJ2-7|TRBD1|TRBV27|-
TGTGCCAGCAGTTATAGAGGACAGGGGGCCTACGAGCAGTACTTC
CASSYRGQGAYEQYF
>TRBJ1-2|-|TRBV28|-
TGTGCCAGCAGTTTAAGGGACTCTAAGAGGGGCTACACCTTC
CASSLRDSKRGYTF
>TRBJ2-3|TRBD2|TRBV24-1|-
TGTGCCACCTCCCGAGGGGTAGCGGGGGGGGATACGCAGTATTTT
CATSRGVAGGDTQYF
>TRBJ2-1|-|TRBV5-1|-
TGCGCCAGCAGCCCCGGGGTGGTTAAAGAGCAGTTCTTC
CASSPGVVKEQFF
>TRBJ1-4|-|TRBV4-1|-
TGCGCCAGCTCTAAAGATTGGGGGGAAGGGGAAAAACTGTTTTTT
CASSKDWGEGEKLFF
>TRBJ2-5|-|TRBV4-2|-
TGTGCCAGCAGCCAAGATTCATCCCAAGAGACCCAGTACTTC
CASSQDSSQETQYF
>TRBJ2-3|TRBD2|TRBV4-2|-
TGTGCCAGCAGCCAATCAACTAGCGGGGCCACAGATACGCAGTATTTT
CASSQSTSGATDTQYF
>TRBJ1-5|TRBD1|TRBV2|-
TGTGCCAGCAGTAGTCAGGGGGCTCAGCCCCAGCATTTT
CASSSQGAQPQHF
>TRBJ1-1|TRBD1|TRBV30|-
TGTGCCTGGGGGGGACAGTTTGAAGCTTTCTTT
CAWGGQFEAFF
>TRBJ2-3|TRBD2|TRBV7-9|few
TGTGCCAGCAGCCAAACTAGCGGACCTAGCACAGATACGCAGTATTTT
CASSQTSGPSTDTQYF
>TRBJ2-7|TRBD2|TRBV7-2|-
TGTGCCAGCAGGCCGGGACTAGCGACTAGGGAGCAGTACTTC
CASRPGLATREQYF
>TRBJ1-2|TRBD1|TRBV6-5|-
TGTGCCAGCAGTTCCGTGAACCGGGACAGCTATGGCTACACCTTC
CASSSVNRDSYGYTF
>TRBJ1-1|-|TRBV19|-
TGTGCCAGTAGTATAAGCAGGGACACTGAAGCTTTCTTT
CASSISRDTEAFF
>TRBJ2-5|-|TRBV11-2|-
TGTGCCAGCACCTTCCGAGAGACCCAGTACTTC
CASTFRETQYF
>TRBJ2-7|-|TRBV6-6|-
TGTGCCAGCAGTTACGAGACACCCTACGAGCAGTACTTC
CASSYETPYEQYF
>TRBJ2-3|TRBD2|TRBV24-1|many
TGTGCCACCAGTGATCCTAGCCGGGGGGGCGCAGATACGCAGTATTTT
CATSDPSRGGADTQYF
>TRBJ2-7|TRBD2|TRBV5-1|-
TGCGCCAGCAGCTCTACCCCTCTAGCGGGGGGGCCCTACGAGCAGTACTTC
CASSSTPLAGGPYEQYF
>TRBJ2-5|-|TRBV12-2|-
TGTGCAAGTCGCTTAGCGGCTAGCGGGGGGGTACAAGAGACCCAGTACTTC
CASRLAASGGVQETQYF
>TRBJ2-3|TRBD2|TRBV29-1|once
TGCAGCGTTGAAGGGGGGACTAGCTTTACAGATACGCAGTATTTT
CSVEGGTSFTDTQYF
>TRBJ1-1|TRBD1|TRBV5-5|-
TGTGCCAGCAGCTGGACAGGGGAGGACATGAACACTGAAGCTTTCTTT
CASSWTGEDMNTEAFF
>TRBJ1-5|TRBD1|TRBV19|once
TGTGCCAGTAGTCAGGGGGCTTCAGAACAGCCCCAGCATTTT
CASSQGASEQPQHF
>TRBJ1-2|TRBD1|TRBV7-2|few
TGTGCCAGCAGCTTAACTACAGGGGGCGACTATGGCTACACCTTC
CASSLTTGGDYGYTF
>TRBJ2-5|TRBD2|TRBV29-1|-
TGCAGCGCCGGGGGGGGGCTCTACTTCCAAGAGACCCAGTACTTC
CSAGGGLYFQETQYF
>TRBJ1-1|-|TRBV29-1|few
TGCAGCGTTGACACAATAAACACTGAAGCTTTCTTT
CSVDTINTEAFF
>TRBJ2-7|TRBD1|TRBV5-4|-
TGTGCCAGCAGCTTGAAGACAGGGGCGAACTACGAGCAGTACTTC
CASSLKTGANYEQYF
>TRBJ2-7|TRBD1|TRBV6-4|-
TGTGCCAGCAGTGAGGACAGGGCGGGGGAGCAGTACTTC
CASSEDRAGEQYF
>TRBJ2-3|TRBD1|TRBV24-1|-
TGTGCCACCAGTGACCGGGACAGGGAAAGGACAGATACGCAGTATTTT
CATSDRDRERTDTQYF
>TRBJ2-5|TRBD1|TRBV5-1|-
TGCGCCAGCAGCATTGACAGGGTCCAGACCCAGTACTTC
CASSIDRVQTQYF
>TRBJ2-2|-|TRBV18|-
TGTGCCAGCTCACCCCGACAGACTAACACCGGGGAGCTGTTTTTT
CASSPRQTNTGELFF
>TRBJ1-1|-|TRBV9|-
TGTGCCAGCAGCCAGACAGTGAACACTGAAGCTTTCTTT
CASSQTVNTEAFF
>TRBJ2-7|-|TRBV2|-
TGTGCCAGCTCCCAGGCAGACTCCTACGAGCAGTACTTC
CASSQADSYEQYF
>TRBJ2-6|-|TRBV28|-
TGTGCCAGCAGTCTCATGAGCTCTGGGGCCAACGTCCTGACTTTC
CASSLMSSGANVLTF
>TRBJ2-5|TRBD2|TRBV10-2|-
TGCGCCAGCAGTGTTTCTAGCGGGGGGGTGGGTACCCAGTACTTC
CASSVSSGGVGTQYF
>TRBJ2-7|TRBD1|TRBV5-8|-
TGTGCCAGCAGCTTCCGGGACAGCGCCTACGAGCAGTACTTC
CASSFRDSAYEQYF
>TRBJ1-2|TRBD1|TRBV9|-
TGTGCCAGCAGCGGAAGACAGGGAAACTATGGCTACACCTTC
CASSGRQGNYGYTF
>TRBJ1-2|TRBD1|TRBV9|-
TGTGCCAGCAGCCCCCGGACAGGGGGCTACTATGGCTACACCTTC
CASSPRTGGYYGYTF
>TRBJ1-2|TRBD1|TRBV5-4|-
TGTGCCAGCAGCGGGGACAGGGGGCAAGACTATGGCTACACCTTC
CASSGDRGQDYGYTF
>TRBJ1-1|-|TRBV11-2|-
TGTGCCAGCAGCTTCGGACTCGGGAACACTGAAGCTTTCTTT
CASSFGLGNTEAFF
>TRBJ2-1|-|TRBV7-9|few
TGTGCCAGCAGCTTAGGAGAAAATTACAATGAGCAGTTCTTC
CASSLGENYNEQFF
>TRBJ2-7|TRBD1|TRBV6-6|-
TGTGCCAGCAGAAAGGGAACAGGGGCCTACGAGCAGTACTTC
CASRKGTGAYEQYF
>TRBJ2-3|TRBD1|TRBV5-6|-
TGTGCCAGCAGCCCCGGGACAGGGGCTTTGGCAGATACGCAGTATTTT
CASSPGTGALADTQYF
>TRBJ1-1|-|TRBV2|few
TGTGCCAGCAGCTCCGGACAGATGCTGAACACTGAAGCTTTCTTT
CASSSGQMLNTEAFF
>TRBJ1-4|TRBD1|TRBV28|-
TGTGCCAGCAGTTTGTGGGGACAGGGGCCTAATGAAAAACTGTTTTTT
CASSLWGQGPNEKLFF
>TRBJ2-5|TRBD2|TRBV11-2|-
TGTGCCAGCAGCCCCCGACTAGCTAGAGAGACCCAGTACTTC
CASSPRLARETQYF
>TRBJ2-5|TRBD2|TRBV3-1/TRBV3-2|-
TGTGCCAGCAGCCAATTACTAGCGGGGGATGAGACCCAGTACTTC
CASSQLLAGDETQYF
>TRBJ1-2|TRBD1|TRBV4-3|-
TGCGCCAGCAGCCTGACGGACAGGATCAACTATGGCTACACCTTC
CASSLTDRINYGYTF
>TRBJ1-5|TRBD1|TRBV30|-
TGTGCCTGGACCCTAGGGGGGACAGGGGGCCATCAGCCCCAGCATTTT
CAWTLGGTGGHQPQHF
>TRBJ2-7|TRBD1|TRBV5-8|-
TGTGCCAGCAGCTTGAGAGGGGGCGACTCCTACGAGCAGTACTTC
CASSLRGGDSYEQYF
>TRBJ2-7|TRBD1|TRBV19|-
TGTGCCAGTAGTATCAGTGGGACAGGTAGCTACGAGCAGTACTTC
CASSISGTGSYEQYF
>TRBJ1-2|TRBD1|TRBV5-6|-
TGTGCCAGCACCTGGACAGGGACAAACTATGGCTACACCTTC
CASTWTGTNYGYTF
>TRBJ1-2|-|TRBV7-2|-
TGTGCCAGCAGCGTCAACAGCGGAACCTATGGCTACACCTTC
CASSVNSGTYGYTF
>TRBJ1-1|TRBD1|TRBV5-6|-
TGTGCCAGCAGCGGACAAGACGGGACAGGAGCTTTCTTT
CASSGQDGTGAFF
>TRBJ2-3|-|TRBV2|-
TGTGCCAGCAGTGTAGAGTATGACAGGAGAACAGATACGCAGTATTTT
CASSVEYDRRTDTQYF
>TRBJ2-3|-|TRBV11-3|-
TGTGCCAGCAGCTTAGGTTCGGAGGGCACAGATACGCAGTATTTT
CASSLGSEGTDTQYF